The 16 T cell receptor beta chains below all came from one sample that was sequenced in a study of T cell changes during pregnancy in multiple sclerosis. The table came from immunoSEQ multiplex PCR; TCRdb's copy has only in-frame clones and leaves some out. This sample has tens of thousands of clones; approximately 94% occur once, and the top ten carry less than 0.65%. This sample comprised peripheral blood, obtained in the third trimester of pregnancy. The receptors were sampled from a female donor with multiple sclerosis, enrolled in a pregnancy study.

V usage is TRBV6-6 and J usage is TRBJ1-3; a possible D gene is TRBD1 (6 bases). The CDR3 is 15 amino acids. V lost 6 bases and J 0 bases, leaving 12 bases between the germline ends. In germline, CDR1 is MNHNY, CDR2 SVGAGI (reference sequence). The CDR3: CASRKGGASGNTIYF. DNA of the CDR3: TGTGCCAGCAGGAAAGGGGGGGCCTCTGGAAACACCATATATTTT.

Here the CDR3 DNA reads TGTGCCATCAGTGAGGGGGACAGGGACACTGAAGCTTTCTTT. It codes for CAISEGDRDTEAFF. The rearrangement joins TRBV10-3 to TRBJ1-1, with 9 positions matching TRBD1. CDR1 and CDR2 from the germline V gene are ENHRY and SYGVKD. The CDR3 extends over 14 amino acids. V dropped 2 bases and J dropped 3; count of bases not matched to a gene: 1.

This chain links TRBV7-3 with TRBJ1-1; D is unresolved. The germline gives CDR1 SGHTA, CDR2 FQGTGA. Deletions cut 5 bases from V and 1 base from J, with 8 bases between. The CDR3 extends over 13 amino acids. CDR3 protein: CASSPSPNTEAFF. The CDR3, as DNA: TGTGCCAGCAGCCCATCCCCGAACACTGAAGCTTTCTTT.

The rearrangement uses TRBV18 and TRBJ1-1, with D possibly matching TRBD1 (6 bases). Deletions cut 10 bases from V and 2 bases from J, with 14 bases between. The CDR3 loop spans 13 amino acids. From germline, CDR1 is KGHSH and CDR2 LQKENI. The chain's CDR3 is CATNSQGNTEAFF. DNA for the CDR3: TGTGCCACGAACTCACAGGGAAACACTGAAGCTTTCTTT.

The gene calls are TRBV5-4 and TRBJ2-7, with D unclear. The V end was cut by 2 bases, the J end by 6 bases, with 9 bases between. Germline V gene lookup returns CDR1 SGHNT and CDR2 YYREEE (reference sequence). This CDR3 has 12 amino acids. The CDR3: CASSLEAREQYF. For the CDR3, the DNA is TGTGCCAGCAGCTTAGAGGCGCGCGAGCAGTACTTC.

The chain combines TRBV4-3 with TRBJ2-2; 10 nucleotides match TRBD2. The J segment lost 0 bases and the V segment lost 4 bases, leaving 8 bases of the junction unmatched. Germline V gene lookup returns CDR1 LGHNA and CDR2 YSLEER. The length of the CDR3 is 18 residues. The CDR3 nucleotides are TGCGCCAGCAGCCGGGAAGCGGGGGGGCCAGCGAACACCGGGGAGCTGTTTTTT. Its translation: CASSREAGGPANTGELFF.

CDR3 residues: CASSLGLAQSSYEQYF. The CDR3 region has the DNA TGTGCCAGCAGCTTGGGTCTAGCTCAGAGCTCCTACGAGCAGTACTTC. The rearrangement joins TRBV5-6 to TRBJ2-7, with a weak D call TRBD2 (5 bases). The CDR3 is 16 amino acids. Germline V gives CDR1 SGHDT, CDR2 YYEEEE. V dropped 0 bases and J dropped 0 bases, with 13 bases sitting between them.

On this clone: The sample carries other DNA sequences with the same CDR3. The chain uses TRBV5-1 and TRBJ2-5, with a tentative D call TRBD1 (5 bases). The CDR3 runs to 12 residues. Germline loops: CDR1 SGHRS, CDR2 YFSETQ. The V and J ends lost 4 bases and 5 bases respectively, with 9 bases between them. The CDR3 here is CASSLPGETQYF. The CDR3 nucleotides are TGCGCCAGCAGCCTCCCAGGGGAGACCCAGTACTTC.

The chain employs TRBV7-2 and TRBJ2-5; TRBD2 agrees at 11 bases. The ends lost 1 base at V and 4 bases at J; junction bases unmatched: 5. The CDR3 extends over 16 amino acids. Germline CDR1 SGHTA, CDR2 FQGNSA. In DNA form, the CDR3 reads TGTGCCAGCAGCTTAGTCCCTAGCGGGGGGTCAGAGACCCAGTACTTC. Amino acid sequence: CASSLVPSGGSETQYF.

This clone came up a few times. The rearrangement uses TRBV6-4 and TRBJ2-1, with 8 bases fitting TRBD1. The CDR3 consists of 15 residues. J gave up 4 bases and V 4 bases, and 6 bases lay outside the gene matches. Looked up from germline, CDR1 is MRHNA and CDR2 is SNTAGT. CDR3 nucleotide sequence: TGTGCCAGCAGTGCAGGGGGCGAGGATTACAATGAGCAGTTCTTC. Translation gives CASSAGGEDYNEQFF.

The chain joins TRBV6-5 to TRBJ2-3, with 10 bases aligning to TRBD2. Germline V gene lookup returns CDR1 MNHEY and CDR2 SVGAGI. V shed 10 bases and J 0 bases; nucleotides not matched to a gene: 4. There are 14 residues in the CDR3. This CDR3 is CATSGGGSTDTQYF. In DNA form, the CDR3 reads TGTGCCACTAGCGGGGGCGGTAGCACAGATACGCAGTATTTT.

The chain joins TRBV5-4 to TRBJ2-2; a weak D match, TRBD2 (7 bases). Looked up from germline, CDR1 is SGHNT and CDR2 is YYREEE (reference sequence). Trimming removed 6 bases at V and 3 bases at J, with 15 bases between. CDR3 length equals 15 residues. CDR3 bases: TGTGCCAGCAAAATGGGGGGGCCTTACACCGGGGAGCTGTTTTTT. Residues: CASKMGGPYTGELFF.

The V call is TRBV2, the J call TRBJ2-1, with a tentative D call TRBD2 (6 bases). CDR1 is SNHLY, CDR2 FYNNEI, per germline. This CDR3 comprises 11 residues. The ends were cut back, 6 bases at V and 8 bases at J, with 8 bases in the middle. This CDR3 is CASSRGYEQFF. Written as DNA, the CDR3 is TGTGCCAGCAGCCGGGGGTATGAGCAGTTCTTC.

This clone came up once. The chain couples TRBV7-3 to TRBJ1-6; TRBD1 is a possible D gene (5 bases). The CDR3 totals 15 residues. Trimming shortened V by 5 bases and J by 7 bases, and 15 bases separated the two germline ends. From germline, CDR1 is SGHTA and CDR2 FQGTGA. The CDR3 sequence is CASSEEPGGNSPLHF. In DNA form, the CDR3 reads TGTGCCAGCAGCGAGGAACCGGGGGGAAATTCACCCCTCCACTTT.

The chain combines TRBV7-2 with TRBJ2-7, with 9 bases identical to TRBD2. Germline CDR1 and CDR2: SGHTA and FQGNSA. This CDR3 has 16 amino acids. The V segment lost 1 base and the J segment 2 bases; nucleotides outside the gene matches: 6. CDR3 sequence (DNA): TGTGCCAGCAGCTTAGGCCGCGGGGGGGTAACCTACGAGCAGTACTTC. Protein product: CASSLGRGGVTYEQYF. The whole variable domain, remainder taken from reference TRBV7-2 and TRBJ2-7, is GAGVSQSPSNKVTEKGKDVELRCDPISGHTALYWYRQSLGQGLEFLIYFQGNSAPDKSGLPSDRFSAERTGGSVSTLTIQRTQQEDSAVYLCASSLGRGGVTYEQYFGPGTRLTVT.

The chain couples TRBV5-6 to TRBJ2-3; possibly TRBD2 for D (6 bases). The CDR3 loop spans 15 amino acids. V gave up 1 base and J gave up 1 base, with 10 bases separating them. In germline, CDR1 is SGHDT, CDR2 YYEEEE. CDR3 DNA sequence: TGTGCCAGCAGCTTGTCTCCTAGCGGCACAGATACGCAGTATTTT. As protein: CASSLSPSGTDTQYF.